This T cell receptor (beta chain) originates from a study of response to subunit inactivated influenza vaccine. Whole-study findings and limits: The authors suggested that every seasonal influenza vaccination recruits few new T cells.

CDR1 is DFQATT and CDR2 is SNEGSKA in the germline V gene (reference sequence). The CDR3 totals 13 residues. The trim removed 5 bases at V and 4 bases at J, leaving 3 bases unmatched. The sample holds a few counts of this clonotype. Its target is unknown. TCRdb passed the RT-PCR reads through MiXCR, listing each CDR3 protein once. Among about 520,000 distinct CDR3 sequences listed, roughly 7.9% were seen once. The chain links TRBV20-1 to TRBJ2-5; 11 nucleotides match TRBD2. The source material was PBMCs from blood, sampled roughly 24 months after vaccination. This sequence originates from a man between 50 and 75 years old who received an inactivated influenza vaccine. The CDR3 spells CSAPTSGRETQYF. The CDR3 DNA follows: TGCAGTGCTCCCACTAGCGGGAGAGAGACCCAGTACTTC.